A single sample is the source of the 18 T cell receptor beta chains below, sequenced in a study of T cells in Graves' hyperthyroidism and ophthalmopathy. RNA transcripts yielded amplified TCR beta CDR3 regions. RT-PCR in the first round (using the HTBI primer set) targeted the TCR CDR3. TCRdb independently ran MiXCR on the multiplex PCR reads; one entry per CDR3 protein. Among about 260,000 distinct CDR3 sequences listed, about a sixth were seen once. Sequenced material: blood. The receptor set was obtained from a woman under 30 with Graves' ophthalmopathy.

The CDR3 bases are TGTGCCAGCAGTTACTCCACCTCATCAACAGGGGGCTATGGCTACACCTTC. It specifies CASSYSTSSTGGYGYTF. The chain links TRBV6-5 to TRBJ1-2, with 8 bases matching TRBD1. V gave up 0 bases and J gave up 4 bases; unmatched junction bases: 10. This CDR3 is built from 17 residues. Per germline, CDR1 MNHEY and CDR2 SVGAGI.

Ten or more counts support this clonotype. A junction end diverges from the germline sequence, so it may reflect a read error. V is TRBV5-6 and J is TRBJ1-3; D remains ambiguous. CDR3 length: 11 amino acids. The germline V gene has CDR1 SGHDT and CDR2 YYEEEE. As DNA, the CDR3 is TGTGCCAGCAGCTTGGGGGCCCAACACCATTTT. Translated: CASSLGAQHHF.

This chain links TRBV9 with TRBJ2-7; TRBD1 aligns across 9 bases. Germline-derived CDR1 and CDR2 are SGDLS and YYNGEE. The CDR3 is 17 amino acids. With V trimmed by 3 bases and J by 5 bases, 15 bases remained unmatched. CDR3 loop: CASSAHSDGTGRHEQYF. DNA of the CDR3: TGTGCCAGCAGCGCTCACTCCGACGGGACAGGGCGCCACGAGCAGTACTTC. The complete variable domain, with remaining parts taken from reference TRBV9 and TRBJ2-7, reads DSGVTQTPKHLITATGQRVTLRCSPRSGDLSVYWYQQSLDQGLQFLIQYYNGEERAKGNILERFSAQQFPDLHSELNLSSLELGDSALYFCASSAHSDGTGRHEQYFGPGTRLTVT.

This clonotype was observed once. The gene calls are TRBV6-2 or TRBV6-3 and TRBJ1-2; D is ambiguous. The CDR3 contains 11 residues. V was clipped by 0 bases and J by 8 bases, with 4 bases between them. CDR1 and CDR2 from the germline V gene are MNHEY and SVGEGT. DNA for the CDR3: TGTGCCAGCAGTTACTCGATCGGCTACACCTTC. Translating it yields CASSYSIGYTF.

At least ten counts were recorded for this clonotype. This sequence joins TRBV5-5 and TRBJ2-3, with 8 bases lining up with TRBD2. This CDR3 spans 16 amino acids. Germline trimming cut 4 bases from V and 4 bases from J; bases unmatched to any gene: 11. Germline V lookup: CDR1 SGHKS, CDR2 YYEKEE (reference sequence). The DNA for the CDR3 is TGTGCCAGCAGCACCTTAAGCGGGGGCGGGGCAGATACGCAGTATTTT. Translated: CASSTLSGGGADTQYF.

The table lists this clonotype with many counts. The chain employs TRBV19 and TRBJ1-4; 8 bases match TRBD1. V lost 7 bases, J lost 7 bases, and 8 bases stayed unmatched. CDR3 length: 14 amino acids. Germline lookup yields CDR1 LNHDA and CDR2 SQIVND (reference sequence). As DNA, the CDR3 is TGTGCCAGTACCATGACAGGGGAAGGTGAAAAACTGTTTTTT. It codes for CASTMTGEGEKLFF.

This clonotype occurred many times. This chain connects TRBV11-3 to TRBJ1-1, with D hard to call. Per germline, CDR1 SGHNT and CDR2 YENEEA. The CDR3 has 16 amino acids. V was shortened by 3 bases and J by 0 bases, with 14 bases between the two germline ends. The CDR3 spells CASSLNGLDVNTEAFF. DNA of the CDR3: TGTGCCAGCAGCTTGAACGGTTTGGACGTGAACACTGAAGCTTTCTTT.

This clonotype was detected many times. DNA of the CDR3: TGTGCCAGCAGGGGCGGACTAGCGGTTTCCTACGAGCAGTACTTC. Encoded protein: CASRGGLAVSYEQYF. This rearrangement joins TRBV2 to TRBJ2-7; TRBD2 aligns across 10 bases. After removal of 6 bases from V and 1 base from J, the junction contained 6 bases not matched to a gene. This CDR3 region has 15 residues. Germline lookup yields CDR1 SNHLY and CDR2 FYNNEI.

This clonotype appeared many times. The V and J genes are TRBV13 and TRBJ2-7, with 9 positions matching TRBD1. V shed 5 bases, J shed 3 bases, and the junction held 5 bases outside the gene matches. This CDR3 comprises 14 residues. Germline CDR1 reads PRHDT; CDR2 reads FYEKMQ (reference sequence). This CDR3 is CASSTLTGGYEQYF. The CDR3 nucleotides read TGTGCCAGCAGCACCCTGACAGGGGGCTACGAGCAGTACTTC.

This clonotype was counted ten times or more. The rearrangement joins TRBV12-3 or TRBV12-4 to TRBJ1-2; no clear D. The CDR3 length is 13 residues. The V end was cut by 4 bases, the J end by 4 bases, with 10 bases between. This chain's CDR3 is CASSSRRTYGYTF. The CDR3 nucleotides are TGTGCCAGCAGTTCTCGCAGGACCTATGGCTACACCTTC.

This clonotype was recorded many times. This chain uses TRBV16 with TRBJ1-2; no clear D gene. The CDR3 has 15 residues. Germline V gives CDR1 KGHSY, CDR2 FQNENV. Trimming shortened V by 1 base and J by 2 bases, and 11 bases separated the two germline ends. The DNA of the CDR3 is TGTGCCAGCAGCCAATTTTCCGGGAAAAACTATGGCTACACCTTC. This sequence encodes CASSQFSGKNYGYTF. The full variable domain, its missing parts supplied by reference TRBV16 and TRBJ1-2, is GEEVAQTPKHLVRGEGQKAKLYCAPIKGHSYVFWYQQVLKNEFKFLISFQNENVFDETGMPKERFSAKCLPNSPCSLEIQATKLEDSAVYFCASSQFSGKNYGYTFGSGTRLTVV.

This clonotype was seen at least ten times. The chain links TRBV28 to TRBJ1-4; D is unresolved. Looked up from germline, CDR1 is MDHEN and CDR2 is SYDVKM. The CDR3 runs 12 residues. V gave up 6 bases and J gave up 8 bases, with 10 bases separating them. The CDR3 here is CASSLIGEKLFF. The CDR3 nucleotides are TGTGCCAGCAGCTTGATCGGGGAAAAACTGTTTTTT.

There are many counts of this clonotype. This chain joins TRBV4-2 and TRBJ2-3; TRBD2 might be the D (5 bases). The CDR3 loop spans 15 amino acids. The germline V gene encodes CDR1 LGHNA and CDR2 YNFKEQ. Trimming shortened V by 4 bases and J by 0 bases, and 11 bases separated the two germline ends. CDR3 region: CASSPQRQSTDTQYF. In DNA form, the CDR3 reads TGTGCCAGCAGCCCACAGCGGCAGAGCACAGATACGCAGTATTTT.

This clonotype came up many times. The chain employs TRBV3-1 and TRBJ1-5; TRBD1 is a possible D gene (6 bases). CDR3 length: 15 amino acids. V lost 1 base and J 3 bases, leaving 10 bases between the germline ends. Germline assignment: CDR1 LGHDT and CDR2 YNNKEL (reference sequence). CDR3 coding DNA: TGTGCCAGCAGCCAAGGCCAGGGGTACAATCAGCCCCAGCATTTT. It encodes CASSQGQGYNQPQHF.

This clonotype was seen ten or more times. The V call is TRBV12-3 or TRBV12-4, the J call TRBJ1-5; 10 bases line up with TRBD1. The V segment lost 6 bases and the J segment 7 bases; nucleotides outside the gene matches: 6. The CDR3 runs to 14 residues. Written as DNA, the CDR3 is TGTGCCAGCAGCCTGGGGACAGGGGTGCAGCCCCAGCATTTT. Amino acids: CASSLGTGVQPQHF.

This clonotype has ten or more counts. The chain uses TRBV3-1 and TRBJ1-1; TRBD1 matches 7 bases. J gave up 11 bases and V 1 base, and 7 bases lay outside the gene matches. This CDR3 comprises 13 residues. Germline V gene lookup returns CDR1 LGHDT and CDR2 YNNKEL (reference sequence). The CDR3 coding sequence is TGTGCCAGCAGCCAAGTCCTTAGGGGGCGTGCTTTCTTT. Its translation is CASSQVLRGRAFF.

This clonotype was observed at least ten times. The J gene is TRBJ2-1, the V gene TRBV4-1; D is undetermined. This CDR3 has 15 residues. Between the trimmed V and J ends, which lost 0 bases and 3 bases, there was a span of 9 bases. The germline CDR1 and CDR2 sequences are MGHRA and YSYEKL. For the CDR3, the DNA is TGCGCCAGCAGCCAAGACAGCTCCGTCTACAATGAGCAGTTCTTC. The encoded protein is CASSQDSSVYNEQFF.

CDR3 bases: TGTGCCAGCAGTTCACTGGGGGGGGTTAGCACAGATACGCAGTATTTT. It specifies CASSSLGGVSTDTQYF. The chain employs TRBV6-2 or TRBV6-3 and TRBJ2-3; 7 bases map to TRBD2. The CDR3 loop spans 16 amino acids. V lost 4 bases to trimming and J lost 0 bases; unmatched junction nucleotides: 7. CDR1 is MNHEY, CDR2 SVGEGT, per germline.